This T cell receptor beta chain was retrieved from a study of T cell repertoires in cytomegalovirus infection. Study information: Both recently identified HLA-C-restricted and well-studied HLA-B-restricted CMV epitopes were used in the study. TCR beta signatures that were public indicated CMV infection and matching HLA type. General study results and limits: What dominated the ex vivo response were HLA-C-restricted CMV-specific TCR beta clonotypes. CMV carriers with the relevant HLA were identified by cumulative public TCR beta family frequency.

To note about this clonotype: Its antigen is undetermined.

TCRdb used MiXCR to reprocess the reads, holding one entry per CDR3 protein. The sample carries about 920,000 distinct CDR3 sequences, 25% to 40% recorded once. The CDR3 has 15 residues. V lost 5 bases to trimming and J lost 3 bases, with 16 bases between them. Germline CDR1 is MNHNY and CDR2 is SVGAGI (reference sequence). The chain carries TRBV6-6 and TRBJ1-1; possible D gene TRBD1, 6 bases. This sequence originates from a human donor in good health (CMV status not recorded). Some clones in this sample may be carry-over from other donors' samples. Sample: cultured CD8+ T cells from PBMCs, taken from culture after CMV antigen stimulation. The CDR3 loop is CASSGDLGQYTEAFF. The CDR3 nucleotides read TGTGCCAGCAGTGGGGACCTCGGACAGTACACTGAAGCTTTCTTT.